The 16 T cell receptor beta chains listed next were all sequenced from one sample in a study of siplizumab effects on memory and regulatory T cells. The protocol was immunoSEQ multiplex PCR, while the TCRdb copy is restricted to in-frame clones and leaves out a portion. This sample carries some 100,000 clones, 94% of them seen once, and the ten largest clones take roughly 0.6%. What was sequenced was Tregs sorted from blood. The receptors were sampled from a human donor in good health.

This chain links TRBV28 with TRBJ2-1; 13 bases agree with TRBD2. CDR3 length: 15 amino acids. Germline assignment: CDR1 MDHEN and CDR2 SYDVKM. V was pared by 6 bases and J by 4 bases, with 3 bases of the junction left unmatched. The CDR3 bases are TGTGCCAGCAGGACTAGCGGGAGGTGGTACAATGAGCAGTTCTTC. Protein product: CASRTSGRWYNEQFF. The full variable domain, completed using reference TRBV28 and TRBJ2-1, is DVKVTQSSRYLVKRTGEKVFLECVQDMDHENMFWYRQDPGLGLRLIYFSYDVKMKEKGDIPEGYSVSREKKERFSLILESASTNQTSMYLCASRTSGRWYNEQFFGPGTRLTVL.

The CDR3 reads CASSVNGFGNEKLFF. DNA of the CDR3: TGTGCCAGCAGTGTGAACGGGTTTGGGAATGAAAAACTGTTTTTT. This rearrangement joins TRBV6-5 to TRBJ1-4; no firm D call. The V and J ends lost 5 bases and 5 bases respectively, with 15 bases between them. Germline lookup yields CDR1 MNHEY and CDR2 SVGAGI. CDR3 length: 15 residues.

This clone was seen only once. This chain uses TRBV5-6 with TRBJ1-2; D unresolved. Per germline, CDR1 SGHDT and CDR2 YYEEEE. V dropped 3 bases and J dropped 7 bases, with 10 bases sitting between them. The CDR3 spans 12 residues. The CDR3: CASSYSGAGYTF. CDR3 bases: TGTGCCAGCAGCTATTCAGGAGCTGGCTACACCTTC.

The genes are TRBV28 and TRBJ1-5; TRBD1 is a possible D gene (6 bases). The CDR3 length is 14 residues. CDR1 and CDR2 (germline): MDHEN, SYDVKM. V was trimmed by 6 bases and J by 7 bases, leaving 16 bases between them. The CDR3 region has the DNA TGTGCCAGCAGACGACAGGCGGTCTACCAGCCCCAGCATTTT. Encoded protein: CASRRQAVYQPQHF.

The J gene is TRBJ1-1, the V gene TRBV27; maybe TRBD1 (5 bases). CDR1 and CDR2 (germline): MNHEY, SMNVEV (reference sequence). The CDR3 covers 16 residues. Deletions cut 4 bases from V and 0 bases from J, with 15 bases between. CDR3 in amino acids: CASSYSQGIMNTEAFF. CDR3 coding DNA: TGTGCCAGCAGTTACAGTCAGGGTATCATGAACACTGAAGCTTTCTTT.

This sequence joins TRBV18 and TRBJ1-1; no clear D gene. Germline V gene lookup returns CDR1 KGHSH and CDR2 LQKENI. The CDR3 has 15 amino acids. Deletions cut 3 bases from V and 1 base from J, with 12 bases between. The CDR3 loop reads CASSPTDGGNTEAFF. The DNA for the CDR3 is TGTGCCAGCTCACCGACGGACGGAGGGAACACTGAAGCTTTCTTT.

This clone was observed once. The genes are TRBV28 and TRBJ1-5; weak D call: TRBD1 (6 bases). The CDR3 has 14 amino acids. The germline CDR1 and CDR2 sequences are MDHEN and SYDVKM. Trimming removed 4 bases at V and 6 bases at J, with 13 bases between. CDR3 sequence: CASSSTGWPQPQHF. DNA for the CDR3: TGTGCCAGCAGTTCTACAGGGTGGCCTCAGCCCCAGCATTTT. Supplemented by reference TRBV28 and TRBJ1-5, the full variable domain reads DVKVTQSSRYLVKRTGEKVFLECVQDMDHENMFWYRQDPGLGLRLIYFSYDVKMKEKGDIPEGYSVSREKKERFSLILESASTNQTSMYLCASSSTGWPQPQHFGDGTRLSIL.

This chain joins TRBV19 and TRBJ1-2; maybe TRBD1 (6 bases). Trimming stripped 5 bases from V and 0 bases from J, with 16 bases between. From germline, CDR1 is LNHDA and CDR2 SQIVND (reference sequence). The CDR3 covers 16 residues. The CDR3 spells CASSSIRQASNYGYTF. The CDR3 DNA sequence: TGTGCCAGTAGTTCGATACGACAGGCCTCTAACTATGGCTACACCTTC.

The CDR3 coding sequence is TGTGCCAGCAGCGTAGCCCAGATCCGCACAGATACGCAGTATTTT. It codes for CASSVAQIRTDTQYF. The chain is built from TRBV9 and TRBJ2-3; D ambiguous. This CDR3 has 15 residues. Trimming pared 0 bases from V and 1 base from J, leaving 9 bases between. Germline V gene data show CDR1 as SGDLS and CDR2 as YYNGEE. Full variable domain (outside the CDR3, taken from reference TRBV9 and TRBJ2-3): DSGVTQTPKHLITATGQRVTLRCSPRSGDLSVYWYQQSLDQGLQFLIQYYNGEERAKGNILERFSAQQFPDLHSELNLSSLELGDSALYFCASSVAQIRTDTQYFGPGTRLTVL.

This chain links TRBV10-3 with TRBJ2-1; maybe TRBD2 (6 bases). Germline V gene lookup returns CDR1 ENHRY and CDR2 SYGVKD. CDR3 length: 16 amino acids. With 3 bases removed from V and 6 bases from J, the gap between germline ends came to 18 bases. CDR3 amino acids: CAISDNLELAGNEQFF. Here the CDR3 DNA reads TGTGCCATCAGTGATAATTTAGAACTAGCAGGCAATGAGCAGTTCTTC.

This clone was counted only a few times. The rearrangement links TRBV4-1 to TRBJ2-3; TRBD2 matches 8 bases. Germline CDR1 and CDR2: MGHRA and YSYEKL. V dropped 1 base and J dropped 0; count of bases not matched to a gene: 12. This CDR3 spans 19 amino acids. For the CDR3, the DNA is TGCGCCAGCAGCCAAGGACGGAACCTACTAGCGGCTAGCACAGATACGCAGTATTTT. The encoded protein is CASSQGRNLLAASTDTQYF.

This clone was seen more than once but under ten times. The chain recombines TRBV10-3 with TRBJ2-7; TRBD2 is a possible D gene (6 bases). V lost 11 bases and J 4 bases, leaving 15 bases between the germline ends. Germline V gives CDR1 ENHRY, CDR2 SYGVKD. The CDR3 runs to 12 residues. CDR3 DNA sequence: TGTGCCGCCCGGGACTTCTTATACGAGCAGTACTTC. It is translated as CAARDFLYEQYF.

The V and J genes are TRBV25-1 and TRBJ2-5; TRBD1 matches 9 bases. The CDR3 contains 15 residues. V was pared by 5 bases and J by 2 bases, with 6 bases of the junction left unmatched. CDR1 is MGHDK and CDR2 is SYGVNS in the germline V gene. The CDR3 reads CASSITGGGQETQYF. Written as DNA, the CDR3 is TGTGCCAGCAGTATAACAGGGGGCGGTCAAGAGACCCAGTACTTC.

The V and J genes are TRBV19 and TRBJ2-5; 8 positions match TRBD1. In germline, CDR1 is LNHDA, CDR2 SQIVND (reference sequence). The CDR3 contains 15 residues. The CDR3 loop is CASKVVDRGSETQYF. CDR3 sequence (DNA): TGTGCGTCAAAAGTGGTTGACAGGGGTAGCGAGACCCAGTACTTC.

The chain carries TRBV7-8 and TRBJ1-2, with D possibly being TRBD1 (5 bases). Trimming left V 5 bases short and J 5 bases short, with 18 bases between. This CDR3 has 15 residues. The V gene's germline CDR1 is SGHVS and CDR2 FQNEAQ. CDR3 loop: CASSPRAGTRYGYTF. CDR3 sequence (DNA): TGTGCCAGCAGCCCACGAGCCGGGACCCGATATGGCTACACCTTC.

This rearrangement joins TRBV29-1 to TRBJ2-1, with TRBD2 matching 13 bases. V gave up 8 bases and J gave up 8 bases; unmatched junction bases: 12. CDR3 length: 15 residues. Germline CDR1 SQVTM, CDR2 ANQGSEA. Written as DNA, the CDR3 is TGCAGCACGGAAAGGACTAGCGGGAGAATCGATGAGCAGTTCTTC. Translating gives CSTERTSGRIDEQFF.